These 23 T cell receptor beta chains originate from one sample sequenced in a study of PD-1 blockade in classical Hodgkin lymphoma. Clones were sequenced by immunoSEQ multiplex PCR, and TCRdb holds only the in-frame ones, with some missing. Of approximately 70,000 clones in the sample, nearly 95% are singletons; the top ten hold over 2.5%. Sample time point: newly diagnosed, previously untreated cHL patient sample. Sequenced sample: peripheral blood mononuclear cells (PBMCs). The receptors derive from a human donor with classical Hodgkin lymphoma.

The chain has TRBV9 and TRBJ1-2; maybe TRBD1 (6 bases). The CDR3 has 14 amino acids. Germline CDR1 and CDR2: SGDLS and YYNGEE. Trimming cost V 3 bases and J 4 bases, with 13 bases left between them. The CDR3 loop reads CASSAPTGIYGYTF. CDR3 in DNA: TGTGCCAGCAGCGCTCCAACAGGGATCTATGGCTACACCTTC.

The rearrangement links TRBV9 to TRBJ1-5; D remains ambiguous. The germline V gene has CDR1 SGDLS and CDR2 YYNGEE. The CDR3 has 14 amino acids. V was cut by 1 base and J by 4 bases, with 9 bases left in between. The CDR3 sequence is CASSVFGGNQPQHF. The CDR3 nucleotides read TGTGCCAGCAGCGTATTCGGTGGAAATCAGCCCCAGCATTTT. Complete variable domain (other parts from reference TRBV9 and TRBJ1-5): DSGVTQTPKHLITATGQRVTLRCSPRSGDLSVYWYQQSLDQGLQFLIQYYNGEERAKGNILERFSAQQFPDLHSELNLSSLELGDSALYFCASSVFGGNQPQHFGDGTRLSIL.

CDR3 coding DNA: TGTGCCAGCAGTCTCCCTTCTGCAGGGAACACCGGGGAGCTGTTTTTT. Its protein product is CASSLPSAGNTGELFF. This chain joins TRBV27 and TRBJ2-2; D is uncertain. CDR3 size: 16 residues. Trimming cost V 5 bases and J 1 base, with 14 bases left between them. The germline gives CDR1 MNHEY, CDR2 SMNVEV (reference sequence).

The chain employs TRBV10-3 and TRBJ1-4; 8 nucleotides line up with TRBD1. The germline V gene has CDR1 ENHRY and CDR2 SYGVKD. The CDR3 runs 14 residues. After removal of 6 bases from V and 5 bases from J, the junction contained 5 bases not matched to a gene. DNA of the CDR3: TGTGCCATCAGGGGGGGGACAGGAAATGAAAAACTGTTTTTT. Translated, it gives CAIRGGTGNEKLFF.

This chain links TRBV19 with TRBJ1-3, with D maybe TRBD1 (5 bases). Trimming cost V 8 bases and J 4 bases, with 12 bases left between them. The germline V gene encodes CDR1 LNHDA and CDR2 SQIVND (reference sequence). The CDR3 runs to 13 residues. CDR3 amino acids: CASPRDGGNTIYF. The CDR3, as DNA: TGTGCCAGTCCTCGGGACGGCGGAAACACCATATATTTT.

The J gene is TRBJ2-5, the V gene TRBV6-6; 9 bases are shared with TRBD2. V gave up 4 bases and J gave up 10 bases; unmatched junction bases: 1. Germline values: CDR1 MNHNY, CDR2 SVGAGI (reference sequence). The CDR3 totals 11 residues. CDR3 nucleotides: TGTGCCAGCAGTTTGCGGGGGGGCCAGTACTTC. The encoded protein is CASSLRGGQYF.

V gene TRBV7-9 combines with J gene TRBJ2-7; TRBD1 matches 10 bases. The CDR3 is 14 amino acids. Germline CDR1 reads SEHNR; CDR2 reads FQNEAQ (reference sequence). The V and J ends lost 5 bases and 4 bases, in that order; junction bases with no gene match: 5. CDR3 protein: CASSDRGPAYEQYF. The CDR3 DNA follows: TGTGCCAGCAGCGACAGGGGGCCCGCATACGAGCAGTACTTC.

The V gene is TRBV4-3, the J gene TRBJ2-7, with D unclear. CDR1 and CDR2 (germline): LGHNA, YSLEER. The V end lost 0 bases, the J end lost 0 bases, and 6 bases lay between the germline ends. The CDR3 consists of 14 residues. CDR3 loop: CASSQDAPSYEQYF. The CDR3, as DNA: TGCGCCAGCAGCCAAGATGCCCCCTCCTACGAGCAGTACTTC.

The chain couples TRBV7-6 to TRBJ2-3, with TRBD2 matching 7 bases. The CDR3 spans 16 residues. The germline CDR1 and CDR2 sequences are SGHVS and FNYEAQ. Trimming took 5 bases from V and 0 from J; bases not matched to a gene: 8. The CDR3 reads CASSARNSGSTDTQYF. Here the CDR3 DNA reads TGTGCCAGCAGCGCGCGAAATAGCGGGAGCACAGATACGCAGTATTTT.

The chain links TRBV4-1 to TRBJ2-7; TRBD1 aligns across 7 bases. CDR3 length: 13 residues. Germline V CDR1 and CDR2: MGHRA, YSYEKL. The J segment lost 5 bases and the V segment lost 6 bases, leaving 7 bases of the junction unmatched. The CDR3 sequence: CASSPQGLDEQYF. DNA for the CDR3: TGCGCCAGCAGTCCACAGGGGCTCGACGAGCAGTACTTC.

The chain combines TRBV11-2 with TRBJ2-7, with D possibly being TRBD2 (6 bases). The V end lost 5 bases, the J end lost 5 bases, and 25 bases lay between the germline ends. CDR1 is SGHAT, CDR2 FQNNGV, per germline. This CDR3 is built from 17 residues. CDR3 coding DNA: TGTGCCAGCAGCCCCATTAGGAGGGGTCGGGGGAGCCACGAGCAGTACTTC. It yields the protein CASSPIRRGRGSHEQYF.

The V gene is TRBV11-2, the J gene TRBJ1-2, with D unresolved. From germline, CDR1 is SGHAT and CDR2 FQNNGV. V was cut by 6 bases and J by 0 bases, with 14 bases left in between. This CDR3 is 15 amino acids long. CDR3 bases: TGTGCCAGCAGACCCGCACCGAGATCTAACTATGGCTACACCTTC. It codes for CASRPAPRSNYGYTF.

The chain links TRBV7-9 to TRBJ2-3; 14 nucleotides match TRBD2. V lost 3 bases, J lost 6 bases, and 2 bases stayed unmatched. The CDR3 consists of 15 residues. Germline values: CDR1 SEHNR, CDR2 FQNEAQ (reference sequence). CDR3 nucleotides: TGTGCCAGCAGCTTTGGGACTAGCGGGAGCGATACGCAGTATTTT. Translation: CASSFGTSGSDTQYF.

This clone was seen only once. The genes are TRBV29-1 and TRBJ2-3; 12 nucleotides match TRBD2. Germline V gives CDR1 SQVTM, CDR2 ANQGSEA. This CDR3 region has 14 residues. With 7 bases clipped from V and 4 bases from J, the junction kept 6 bases outside the gene matches. The CDR3 sequence is CSARLAGAADTQYF. In DNA, the CDR3 is TGCAGCGCTAGACTAGCGGGAGCTGCAGATACGCAGTATTTT.

V and J are TRBV5-4 and TRBJ2-7; no reliable D call. CDR1 and CDR2 from the germline V gene are SGHNT and YYREEE (reference sequence). V was trimmed by 3 bases and J by 0 bases, leaving 7 bases between them. CDR3 length equals 13 residues. The CDR3 loop is CASSSGASYEQYF. The CDR3 region has the DNA TGTGCCAGCAGCTCCGGAGCCTCCTACGAGCAGTACTTC. Combining the CDR3 with reference TRBV5-4 and TRBJ2-7 gives the whole variable domain ETGVTQSPTHLIKTRGQQVTLRCSSQSGHNTVSWYQQALGQGPQFIFQYYREEENGRGNFPPRFSGLQFPNYSSELNVNALELDDSALYLCASSSGASYEQYFGPGTRLTVT.

This chain uses TRBV5-1 with TRBJ2-1; 9 bases match TRBD2. CDR3 length: 16 residues. Looked up from germline, CDR1 is SGHRS and CDR2 is YFSETQ. J gave up 0 bases and V 3 bases, and 4 bases lay outside the gene matches. Here the CDR3 reads CASSYRAGGSYNEQFF. Written as DNA, the CDR3 is TGCGCCAGCAGCTATAGAGCGGGAGGCTCCTACAATGAGCAGTTCTTC.

The chain is built from TRBV5-4 and TRBJ2-1; the match to TRBD1 covers 9 bases. V trimming: 0 bases; J trimming: 1 base; junction bases outside the gene matches: 2. The CDR3 totals 16 residues. The germline V gene encodes CDR1 SGHNT and CDR2 YYREEE (reference sequence). The CDR3 loop reads CASSLAGTGSYNEQFF. DNA for the CDR3: TGTGCCAGCAGCTTGGCCGGGACAGGGTCCTACAATGAGCAGTTCTTC. The whole variable domain, remainder taken from reference TRBV5-4 and TRBJ2-1, is ETGVTQSPTHLIKTRGQQVTLRCSSQSGHNTVSWYQQALGQGPQFIFQYYREEENGRGNFPPRFSGLQFPNYSSELNVNALELDDSALYLCASSLAGTGSYNEQFFGPGTRLTVL.

This clone was seen only once. The chain joins TRBV10-1 to TRBJ2-7; D is possibly TRBD1 (6 bases). V dropped 8 bases and J dropped 7 bases, with 18 bases sitting between them. The CDR3 consists of 13 residues. Germline assignment: CDR1 WNHNN and CDR2 SYGVQD (reference sequence). The CDR3 DNA is TGCGCCAGCTCTGGTACAGGGTTAGGGGAGCAGTACTTC. Its protein is CASSGTGLGEQYF.

V usage is TRBV6-5 and J usage is TRBJ2-2; D unclear. The CDR3 extends over 12 amino acids. Trimming cost V 7 bases and J 6 bases, with 9 bases left between them. Germline CDR1 reads MNHEY; CDR2 reads SVGAGI. The CDR3 DNA reads TGTGCCAGCAACCGAAGTCCCGGGGAGCTGTTTTTT. Its protein is CASNRSPGELFF.

This clone has a handful of counts. V is TRBV4-1 and J is TRBJ1-2; TRBD1 matches 8 bases. Looked up from germline, CDR1 is MGHRA and CDR2 is YSYEKL. After removal of 5 bases from V and 2 bases from J, the junction contained 4 bases not matched to a gene. CDR3 length: 14 residues. The CDR3 loop reads CASSSWTGNYGYTF. The CDR3 coding sequence is TGCGCCAGCAGCAGCTGGACAGGGAACTATGGCTACACCTTC.

This clone came up once. The chain employs TRBV19 and TRBJ2-2; no clear D. The CDR3 totals 13 residues. Trimming left V 3 bases short and J 6 bases short, with 8 bases between. Germline CDR1 reads LNHDA; CDR2 reads SQIVND (reference sequence). The CDR3 loop reads CASSIDWAGELFF. The CDR3 DNA reads as TGTGCCAGTAGTATTGACTGGGCCGGGGAGCTGTTTTTT.

V gene TRBV10-1 combines with J gene TRBJ2-3; D gene unclear. CDR3 length equals 13 residues. Germline values: CDR1 WNHNN, CDR2 SYGVQD (reference sequence). Trimming left V 2 bases short and J 4 bases short, with 7 bases between. Here the CDR3 reads CASSEGTSDTQYF. The CDR3 coding sequence is TGCGCCAGCAGTGAGGGTACATCAGATACGCAGTATTTT.

The chain links TRBV5-1 to TRBJ2-7; possibly TRBD1 for D (6 bases). Trimming left V 5 bases short and J 6 bases short, with 18 bases between. The CDR3 runs to 14 residues. The germline gives CDR1 SGHRS, CDR2 YFSETQ. The CDR3 loop is CASSGQSSLVEQYF. The CDR3 nucleotides are TGCGCCAGCAGTGGACAGTCCTCTTTAGTCGAGCAGTACTTC.